This entry features one T cell receptor (beta chain) sequence. TCRdb analysed the RT-PCR reads with MiXCR anew, one entry per CDR3 protein. The sample lists just under 550,000 distinct CDR3 sequences, under 30% occurring once. This specimen belongs to a study of response to subunit inactivated influenza vaccine. Trimming took 4 bases from V and 4 from J; bases not matched to a gene: 7. The CDR3 length is 15 residues. CDR1 and CDR2 (germline): SGHVS, FQNEAQ. The same data also went into a second study, on T cells expressing NK-cell markers. As that study records: A 5'RACE template switching approach incorporating UMIs was used to make TCR beta cDNA. Eight donors were sequenced, seven testing HCMV-seropositive and one testing seronegative. NKG2C+ dominant clonotypes from over five donors made up roughly 1.0-7.0% of CD8+ T cells. The CD3+CD56-NKG2C+ fraction of several donors was also led by these clonotypes.

This receptor was identified in a man aged 45 to 65 who received an inactivated influenza vaccine. This specimen was CD4+ T cells sorted from PBMCs, taken about 12 days after vaccination. V gene TRBV7-8 combines with J gene TRBJ1-1; 9 bases line up with TRBD1. The CDR3 sequence is CASSSQTGGLTEAFF. CDR3 sequence (DNA): TGTGCCAGCAGCTCACAAACAGGGGGCCTCACTGAAGCTTTCTTT.